This T cell receptor beta chain originates from a study of T cell responses to AZD1222 COVID-19 vaccine. The germline CDR1 and CDR2 sequences are LNHDA and SQIVND (reference sequence). The CDR3 loop spans 13 amino acids. V lost 0 bases and J 6 bases, leaving 8 bases between the germline ends. Libraries were prepared by immunoSEQ multiplex PCR; TCRdb keeps only in-frame clonotypes and omits some of them. This table has 150,000 to 200,000 clones, roughly 88% appearing once. Findings and caveats of the study: Only 5 to 7 individuals given AZD1222 were seropositive at baseline. Reportedly, nearly half the spike-specific TCRs target unmutated variant regions. Spike-specific TCR breadth and depth grew following two AZD1222 doses.

This clone was observed a few times. What it binds is not known. This sample comprised peripheral blood, obtained 28 days after the second AZD1222 dose. The rearrangement links TRBV19 to TRBJ1-2; D not resolved. The clonotype was recovered from an adult who received the AZD1222 COVID-19 vaccine. In DNA form, the CDR3 reads TGTGCCAGTAGTATAGATCGCACAGATGGCTACACCTTC. Its protein is CASSIDRTDGYTF. The full variable domain, rest sourced from reference TRBV19 and TRBJ1-2, is DGGITQSPKYLFRKEGQNVTLSCEQNLNHDAMYWYRQDPGQGLRLIYYSQIVNDFQKGDIAEGYSVSREKKESFPLTVTSAQKNPTAFYLCASSIDRTDGYTFGSGTRLTVV.